This TCR beta chain was captured by sequencing in a study of blood T cell repertoires in COVID-19 (TCRdb year 2020). Regarding the research as a whole: The collaborator samples originated in the United States, Italy and Spain and spanned the acute and convalescent phases of COVID-19. The sample metadata nearly always contained a de-identified subject ID, COVID-19 status, age in years and sex. The samples were drawn from two sources: the first 160 participants of the ongoing ImmuneRACE study, and 1,254 subjects contributed by 6 global collaborators. The repertoires were released in a freely available public database meant as a resource for research on the immune response to SARS-CoV-2. The prospective study material was composed of cDNA or gDNA derived from T cells, B-cell-depleted T cells, or PBMCs. The dataset comprised deeply sampled blood TCRbeta repertoires from subjects exposed to, actively infected with, or recovered from COVID-19. HLA class I and class II types, where available, came from metadata supplied by the sample provider rather than from assay-based typing. Findings and caveats that apply to the study as a whole: How much clinical and demographic metadata was included differed by source and by participant, and the metadata was provided uncurated.

The immunoSEQ Assay, a bias-controlled multiplex PCR, was used to amplify TCRbeta CDR3 regions from genomic DNA. For the original study's pipeline: The number of nucleated cells in each sample was estimated by amplification of reference gene primers within the assay. Sequence reads were collapsed and filtered to measure the absolute abundance of every unique TCRbeta CDR3 rearrangement. For each sample, productive Simpson clonality was calculated by taking the square root of Simpson's diversity index across productive rearrangements. TCRdb stores this immuneACCESS table with in-frame sequences only. Part of the clones is absent; in the studies checked, under half of the shortfall reflects unresolved V genes, and no reason is known for the rest. V and J calls and clone size are those listed in that table; D and trimming were worked out from the DNA. The sample has 35,000 to 45,000 clones on record, about 87% of them singletons. Around 3.5% of the sample belongs to the ten largest clones.

Based on the germline V gene (reference sequence), the CDR1 and CDR2 sequences are SEHNR and FQNEAQ. The CDR3 contains 12 residues, cysteine and phenylalanine counted. Only the CDR3 part of the read is kept: 36 bases, read in frame from the first base. Between the V and J ends, shortened by 5 bases and 8 bases respectively, the junction contains 12 bases. The collaborating institutions used their own protocols to collect whole blood in K2EDTA tubes. For TCRbeta analysis, collaborators shipped samples in one of three forms: frozen whole blood, isolated PBMCs, or DNA extracted from either of those sample types. To note about this clone: The clone's antigen remains unknown. No base quality values were provided; no much bigger clone lies one nucleotide off.

Sequenced material: peripheral blood. Recombination linked TRBV7-9 to TRBJ1-1; the D gene assignment is ambiguous. This receptor was taken from a human donor in a cohort sampled during active COVID-19. The CDR3 region reads CASSPPGWEAFF. The bases are TGTGCCAGCAGCCCCCCGGGGTGGGAAGCTTTCTTT.